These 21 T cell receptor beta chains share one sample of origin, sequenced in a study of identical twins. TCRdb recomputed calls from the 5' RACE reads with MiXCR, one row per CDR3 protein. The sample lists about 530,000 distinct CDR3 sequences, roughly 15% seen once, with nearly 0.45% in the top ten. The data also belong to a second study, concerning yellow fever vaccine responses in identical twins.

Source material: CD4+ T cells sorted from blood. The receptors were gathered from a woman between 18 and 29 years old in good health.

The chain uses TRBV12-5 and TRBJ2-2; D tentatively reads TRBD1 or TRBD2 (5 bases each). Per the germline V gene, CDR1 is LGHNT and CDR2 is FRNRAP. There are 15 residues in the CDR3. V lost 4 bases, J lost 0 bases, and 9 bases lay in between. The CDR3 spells CASGSGTPNTGELFF. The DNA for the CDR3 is TGTGCTAGTGGTTCCGGGACCCCGAACACCGGGGAGCTGTTTTTT.

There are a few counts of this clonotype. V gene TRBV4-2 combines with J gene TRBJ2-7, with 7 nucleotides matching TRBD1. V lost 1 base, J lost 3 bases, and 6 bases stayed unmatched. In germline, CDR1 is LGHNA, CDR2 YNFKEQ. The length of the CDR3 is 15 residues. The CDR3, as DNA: TGTGCCAGCAGCCAAGCCGTACAGGGGAACTACGAGCAGTACTTC. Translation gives CASSQAVQGNYEQYF.

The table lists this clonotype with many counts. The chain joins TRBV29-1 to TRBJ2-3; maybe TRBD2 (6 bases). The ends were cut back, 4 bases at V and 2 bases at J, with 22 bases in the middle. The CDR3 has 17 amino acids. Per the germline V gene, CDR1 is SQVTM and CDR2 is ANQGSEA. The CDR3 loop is CSVGLVVGLRYTDTQYF. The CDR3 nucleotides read TGCAGCGTTGGTCTCGTTGTGGGACTTCGCTACACAGATACGCAGTATTTT.

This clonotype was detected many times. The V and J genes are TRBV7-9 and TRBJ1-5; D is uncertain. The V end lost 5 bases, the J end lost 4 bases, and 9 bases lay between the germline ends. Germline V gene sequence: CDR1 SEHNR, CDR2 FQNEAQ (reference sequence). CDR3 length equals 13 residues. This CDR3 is CASSRTQNQPQHF. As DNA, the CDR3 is TGTGCCAGCAGCCGAACCCAGAATCAGCCCCAGCATTTT.

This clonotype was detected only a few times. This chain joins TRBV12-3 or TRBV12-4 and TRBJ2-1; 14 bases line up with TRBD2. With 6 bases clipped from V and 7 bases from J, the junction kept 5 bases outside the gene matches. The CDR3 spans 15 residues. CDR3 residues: CASSRLAGGLNEQFF. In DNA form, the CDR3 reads TGTGCCAGCAGCAGACTAGCGGGAGGGCTGAATGAGCAGTTCTTC.

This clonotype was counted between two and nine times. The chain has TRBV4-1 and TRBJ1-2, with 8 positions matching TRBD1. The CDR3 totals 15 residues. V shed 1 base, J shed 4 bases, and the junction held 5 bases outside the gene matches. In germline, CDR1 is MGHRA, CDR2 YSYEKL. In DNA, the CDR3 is TGCGCCAGCAGCCAAGCCGGGACAGGCGTCTATGGCTACACCTTC. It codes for CASSQAGTGVYGYTF.

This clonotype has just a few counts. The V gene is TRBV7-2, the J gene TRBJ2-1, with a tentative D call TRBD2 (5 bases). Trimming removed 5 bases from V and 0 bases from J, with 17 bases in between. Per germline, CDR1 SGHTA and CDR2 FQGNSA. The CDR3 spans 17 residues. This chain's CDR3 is CASSTRGSASSYNEQFF. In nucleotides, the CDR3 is TGTGCCAGCAGCACTCGGGGTAGCGCGAGCTCCTACAATGAGCAGTTCTTC.

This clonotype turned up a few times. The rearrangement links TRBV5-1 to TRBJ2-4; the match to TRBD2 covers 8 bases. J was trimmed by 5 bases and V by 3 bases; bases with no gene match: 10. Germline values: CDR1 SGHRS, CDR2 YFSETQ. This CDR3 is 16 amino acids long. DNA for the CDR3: TGCGCCAGCAGCTCCCCCCGGGGGGGCGTTCAAAACATTCAGTACTTC. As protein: CASSSPRGGVQNIQYF.

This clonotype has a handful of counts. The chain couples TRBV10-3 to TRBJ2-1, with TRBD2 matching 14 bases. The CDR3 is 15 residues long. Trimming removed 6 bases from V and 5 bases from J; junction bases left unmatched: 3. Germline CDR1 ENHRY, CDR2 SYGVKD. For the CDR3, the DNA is TGTGCCATCAGGGCGACTAGCGGGAGGGACAATGAGCAGTTCTTC. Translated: CAIRATSGRDNEQFF.

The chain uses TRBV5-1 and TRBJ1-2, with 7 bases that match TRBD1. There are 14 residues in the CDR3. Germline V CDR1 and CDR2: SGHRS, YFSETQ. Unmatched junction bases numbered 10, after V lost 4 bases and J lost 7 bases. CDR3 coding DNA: TGCGCCAGCAGCCCGCAGACAGGGCCCGGTGGCTACACCTTC. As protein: CASSPQTGPGGYTF.

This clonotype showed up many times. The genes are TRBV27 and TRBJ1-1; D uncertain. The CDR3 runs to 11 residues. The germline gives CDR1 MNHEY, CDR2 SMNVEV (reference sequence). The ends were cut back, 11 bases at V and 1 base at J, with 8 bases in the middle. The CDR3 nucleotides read TGTGCCTCCTACCGGAACACTGAAGCTTTCTTT. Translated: CASYRNTEAFF.

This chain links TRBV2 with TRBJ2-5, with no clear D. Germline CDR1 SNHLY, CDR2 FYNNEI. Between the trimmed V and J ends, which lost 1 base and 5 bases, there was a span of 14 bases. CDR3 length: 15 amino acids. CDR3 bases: TGTGCCAGCAGTGAAGGAGTCAGAGGCCAGGAGACCCAGTACTTC. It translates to CASSEGVRGQETQYF.

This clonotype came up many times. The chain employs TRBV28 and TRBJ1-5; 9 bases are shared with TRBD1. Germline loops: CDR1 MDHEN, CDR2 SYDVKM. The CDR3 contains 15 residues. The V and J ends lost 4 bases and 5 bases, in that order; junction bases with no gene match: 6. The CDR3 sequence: CASSSSGTGYQPQHF. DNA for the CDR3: TGTGCCAGCAGTTCCTCCGGGACAGGGTATCAGCCCCAGCATTTT. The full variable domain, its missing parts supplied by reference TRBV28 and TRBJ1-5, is DVKVTQSSRYLVKRTGEKVFLECVQDMDHENMFWYRQDPGLGLRLIYFSYDVKMKEKGDIPEGYSVSREKKERFSLILESASTNQTSMYLCASSSSGTGYQPQHFGDGTRLSIL.

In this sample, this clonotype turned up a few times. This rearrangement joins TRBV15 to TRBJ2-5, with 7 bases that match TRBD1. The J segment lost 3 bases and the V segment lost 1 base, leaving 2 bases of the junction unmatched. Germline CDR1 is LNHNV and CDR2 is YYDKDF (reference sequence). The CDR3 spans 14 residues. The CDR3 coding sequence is TGTGCCACCAGCAGAGTAGGGACAGAAGAGACCCAGTACTTC. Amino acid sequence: CATSRVGTEETQYF.

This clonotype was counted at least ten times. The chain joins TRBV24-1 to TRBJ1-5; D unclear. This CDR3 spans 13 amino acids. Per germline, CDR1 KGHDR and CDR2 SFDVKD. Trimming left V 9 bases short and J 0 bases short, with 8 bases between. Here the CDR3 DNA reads TGTGCCACCTCGGTCGGTAGCAATCAGCCCCAGCATTTT. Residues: CATSVGSNQPQHF.

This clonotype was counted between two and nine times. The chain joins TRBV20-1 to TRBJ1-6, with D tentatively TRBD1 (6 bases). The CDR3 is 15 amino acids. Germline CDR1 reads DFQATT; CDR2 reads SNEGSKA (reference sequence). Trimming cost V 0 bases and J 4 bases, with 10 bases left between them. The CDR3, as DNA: TGCAGTGCTAGAGATCGACAGGAGTATAATTCACCCCTCCACTTT. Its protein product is CSARDRQEYNSPLHF.

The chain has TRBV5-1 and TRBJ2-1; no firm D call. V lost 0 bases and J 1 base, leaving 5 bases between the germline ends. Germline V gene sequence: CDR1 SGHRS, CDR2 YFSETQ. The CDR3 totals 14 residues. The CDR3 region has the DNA TGCGCCAGCAGCTTGGGAGCTTCCTACAATGAGCAGTTCTTC. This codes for CASSLGASYNEQFF.

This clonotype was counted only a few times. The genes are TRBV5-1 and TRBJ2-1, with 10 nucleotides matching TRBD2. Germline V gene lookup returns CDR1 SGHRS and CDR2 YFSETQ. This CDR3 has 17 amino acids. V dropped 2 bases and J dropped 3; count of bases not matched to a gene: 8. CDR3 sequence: CASSFLASGSSYNEQFF. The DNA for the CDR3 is TGCGCCAGCAGCTTTTTGGCTAGCGGGAGTAGCTACAATGAGCAGTTCTTC.

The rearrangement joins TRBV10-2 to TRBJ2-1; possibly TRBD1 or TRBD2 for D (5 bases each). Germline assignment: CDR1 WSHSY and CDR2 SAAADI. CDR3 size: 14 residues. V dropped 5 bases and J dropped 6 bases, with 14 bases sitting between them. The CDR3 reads CASSIAGAINEQFF. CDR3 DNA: TGCGCCAGCAGTATTGCCGGGGCCATCAATGAGCAGTTCTTC.

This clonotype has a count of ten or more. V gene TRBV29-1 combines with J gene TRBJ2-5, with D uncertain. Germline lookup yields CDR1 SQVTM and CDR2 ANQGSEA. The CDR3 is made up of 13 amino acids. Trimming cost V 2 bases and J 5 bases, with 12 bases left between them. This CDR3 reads CSVEHASRETQYF. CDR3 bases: TGCAGCGTTGAACATGCCAGCCGGGAGACCCAGTACTTC.

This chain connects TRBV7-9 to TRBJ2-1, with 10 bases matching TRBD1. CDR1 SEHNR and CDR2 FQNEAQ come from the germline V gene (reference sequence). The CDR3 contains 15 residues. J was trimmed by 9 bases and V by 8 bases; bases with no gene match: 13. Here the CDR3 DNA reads TGTGCCAGCCTCAAAATTGACAGGGGGCAAAGTGAGCAGTTCTTC. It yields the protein CASLKIDRGQSEQFF.